These T cell receptor beta chains were read from a single sample in a study of T cells in Graves' hyperthyroidism and ophthalmopathy. TCRdb passed the multiplex PCR reads through MiXCR, listing each CDR3 protein once. The sample gives 300,000 to 400,000 distinct CDR3 sequences, about 14% of which show up once; roughly 24% is in the top ten. Sequencing was done on a sample of blood. These receptors originate from a woman younger than 45 with Graves' hyperthyroidism. The conserved cysteine and the conserved F or W are not part of the CDR3 here. Clone size is given for some rows only: seen once, a few or many times, or a class if the clone is expanded.

j_call clone_size v_call cdr3_aa
TRBJ2-7 many TRBV12-3/TRBV12-4 ASSLSPTGDYEQY
TRBJ1-4 few TRBV29-1 SDTLLGGFGEKLF
TRBJ2-1 many TRBV28 ASNIRQGAINEQF
TRBJ1-1 - TRBV20-1 SARTEQGASLKAF
TRBJ2-7 many TRBV15 ATSRDKGIRRQY
TRBJ2-7 many TRBV7-2 ASSPSAGASSYEQY
TRBJ2-3 many TRBV11-2 ASSRGVDTQY
TRBJ1-4 - TRBV29-1 SVGVTNEKLF
TRBJ1-5 many TRBV28 ASSITGLGTQPQH
TRBJ1-1 many TRBV12-3/TRBV12-4 ASTQAGSTEAF
TRBJ1-5 many TRBV12-3/TRBV12-4 ASSLRPVDSNQPQH
TRBJ2-1 many TRBV20-1 SAHAAGARANEQF
TRBJ2-7 - TRBV20-1 SARSVGLADYEQY
TRBJ2-7 many TRBV20-1 SAPTSSYEQY
TRBJ2-2 - TRBV6-2/TRBV6-3 ASSAEVTGELF
TRBJ1-5 many TRBV28 ASSLPLNQPQH